The present T cell receptor beta chain was sequenced within a study of T cells in Graves' hyperthyroidism and ophthalmopathy. From germline, CDR1 is MGHRA and CDR2 YSYEKL. Trimming cost V 4 bases and J 6 bases, with 13 bases left between them. This CDR3 comprises 14 residues. There are many counts of this clonotype. The target antigen is unknown. Amplification targeted TCR beta CDR3 regions from RNA transcripts. First-round RT-PCR targeting the TCR CDR3 was performed with the HTBI primer set. TCRdb passed the multiplex PCR reads through MiXCR, listing each CDR3 protein once. The data contain around 23,000 distinct CDR3 sequences, 45% to 55% of them seen just once; the ten biggest clones take up roughly 24%. Participants, patients aged 18 to 65, had newly diagnosed hyperthyroidism with a duration under 2 months. Study-wide results and caveats: Model predictions of ophthalmopathy came a median approximately 6 months before onset. Classification by a 13 V-J model distinguished ophthalmopathy from stable hyperthyroidism. Most clonotypes expanded in the thyroid (above 0.001) were also present in blood.

This chain uses TRBV4-1 with TRBJ1-5; D is perhaps TRBD1 (6 bases). The specimen sequenced was blood. The TCR was taken from a middle-aged woman with Graves' hyperthyroidism that later progressed to Graves' ophthalmopathy. In DNA form, the CDR3 reads TGCGCCAGCAGCCGAAACAGGGAGGGTCAGCCCCAGCATTTT. This gives the protein CASSRNREGQPQHF.